Below, one T cell receptor beta chain is given with its context. This clone was detected a few times. Its antigen remains undetermined. Base-call qualities are not available, and no considerably larger clone is one nucleotide away. This sample was included in a study of CD8+ T cells in alopecia areata (dated by TCRdb to the late 2010s). For context, the study as a whole: To study T cell clonal expansion in alopecia areata, the researchers applied high-throughput TCRbeta sequencing to both the C3H/HeJ mouse model and human patients. In humans, TCRbeta sequencing was performed on scalp tissue and on sorted CD4+ and CD8+ peripheral blood T cells from healthy controls and from patients with patchy or totalis/universalis alopecia areata. Scalp clonality was compared among normal scalp (n=4), patchy alopecia areata scalp (n=8), and alopecia totalis/universalis scalp (n=8). RNA was extracted with the PAXgene miRNA kit for fixed scalp, the miRNeasy kit for PBMCs, and the RNeasy kit for mouse skin. TCRbeta CDR3 regions were amplified by immunoSEQ multiplex PCR with 35 Vbeta forward and 13 Jbeta reverse primers. Beyond this particular receptor, the publication reports: Lesional scalp, especially in alopecia totalis/universalis, showed higher clonality and more expanded CD8+ clones than normal scalp, suggesting antigenic drive. TCR sequences shared between patients were less clear than in mice, possibly partly because of HLA diversity in the patient population. Unlike mouse skin, where gammadelta T cells dominate, normal human skin contains resident alphabeta T cells that get sequenced too, which complicates analysis of the scalp TCR repertoire.

PBMCs were separated by density centrifugation and stained for CD3, CD4 and CD8, after which CD4+ and CD8+ T cells were sorted on a FACSAria. Unaffected controls provided scalp biopsies and blood samples. V and J lose 11 bases and 7 bases, and a span of 15 bases separates them. The CDR3 spans 11 residues, from the cysteine through the phenylalanine. Only CDR3 DNA remains: 33 bases, in frame from the first base. CDR1 MGHDK and CDR2 SYGVNS are derived from the germline V gene. Libraries were made using the immunoSEQ multiplex PCR assay. To provide template for TCR sequencing, every sample had RNA extracted and reverse transcribed into cDNA. SuperScript III was used to make first-strand cDNA, primed with a 2:1 mix of oligo-dT and random hexamers. A synthetic immune receptor repertoire was used to gauge amplification bias, and whatever bias remained was removed computationally. The paper's processing steps were these. Raw reads were preprocessed to remove errors, and CDR3 was defined by IMGT conventions from the conserved cysteine to phenylalanine. Clonality was computed by normalizing Shannon entropy by log2 of the number of productive unique TCRs and subtracting the result from 1. Whether scalp clones were CD4 or CD8 was inferred by matching scalp TCRbeta sequences against CD4 and CD8 repertoires sorted from blood. The immuneACCESS repertoire file appears here via TCRdb, limited to in-frame rearrangements. These files lack a portion of the clones; in checked studies, under half of the deficit traces to unresolved V genes, and the cause of the others is not known. The DNA gave D and trimming, while V, J and clone size come from that table. The sample table lists 110,000 to 150,000 clones, more than 55% of them with a count of one. The ten largest clones take up 30% to 45% of the sample.

The specimen sequenced was CD8+ T cells sorted from blood. The sequence derives from a human donor in good health. The rearrangement joined TRBV25-1 to TRBJ2-7; the D gene is possibly TRBD1 or TRBD2, each agreeing over 5 bases. The DNA sequence is TGTGCCCGACCGGGACCTCAAGAGCAGTACTTC. It codes for CARPGPQEQYF.